The 14 T cell receptor beta chains reported below all come from one sample, sequenced in a study of healthy donors' naive CD4 and CD8 T cells. TCR libraries were built from about 500 ng of total RNA by linear amplification. MiXCR, run by TCRdb on the reads, gives a single entry per CDR3 protein. The sample has around 180,000 distinct CDR3 sequences, about 74% seen once. Sequenced sample: naive CD4+ and CD8+ T cells sorted from blood, pooled from several donors. The receptors derive from a pool of human donors in good health; the sample pools cells from several healthy donors.

This rearrangement joins TRBV12-3 or TRBV12-4 to TRBJ2-3; D possibly corresponds to TRBD1 (6 bases). V dropped 2 bases and J dropped 10 bases, with 28 bases sitting between them. The CDR3 runs 18 residues. The CDR3: CASSLRGFRDNSLLAQYF. The CDR3 DNA sequence: TGTGCCAGCAGTTTAAGGGGGTTTCGGGACAACAGCTTGTTGGCGCAGTATTTT.

The rearrangement links TRBV12-3 or TRBV12-4 to TRBJ2-7, with 10 bases aligning to TRBD1. The CDR3 length is 15 residues. The J segment lost 1 base and the V segment lost 3 bases, leaving 3 bases of the junction unmatched. The CDR3 region is CASSFPDRGSYEQYF. The CDR3 bases are TGTGCCAGCAGTTTCCCGGACAGGGGGTCCTACGAGCAGTACTTC.

This clonotype is a singleton in its sample. The V gene is TRBV29-1, the J gene TRBJ2-1; weak D call: TRBD1 (6 bases). CDR3 length equals 11 residues. The V gene's germline CDR1 is SQVTM and CDR2 ANQGSEA. V shed 7 bases and J shed 8 bases, with 12 bases lying between them. The CDR3 DNA follows: TGCAGCGCTACAGGGTTGGATGAGCAGTTCTTC. Amino acids: CSATGLDEQFF.

The chain uses TRBV6-2 or TRBV6-3 and TRBJ1-6, with no clear D. Trimming took off 6 bases at V and 0 bases at J, with 12 bases between the two ends. There are 16 residues in the CDR3. Germline-derived CDR1 and CDR2 are MNHEY and SVGEGT. CDR3 nucleotide sequence: TGTGCCAGCAGGCGCCTTGGAAGCTCCTATAATTCACCCCTCCACTTT. Its protein product is CASRRLGSSYNSPLHF.

The chain is built from TRBV6-5 and TRBJ2-7; D ambiguous. The germline V gene encodes CDR1 MNHEY and CDR2 SVGAGI. The CDR3 contains 12 residues. Trimming pared 5 bases from V and 2 bases from J, leaving 7 bases between. CDR3 DNA: TGTGCCAGCAGTGCCACAGCCTACGAGCAGTACTTC. This codes for CASSATAYEQYF.

This chain uses TRBV19 with TRBJ2-5, with TRBD2 matching over 7 bases. Germline CDR1 reads LNHDA; CDR2 reads SQIVND (reference sequence). The length of the CDR3 is 15 residues. The junction had 8 bases not matched to a gene; V was cut back by 5 bases and J by 2 bases. In DNA form, the CDR3 reads TGTGCCAGTAGTGCATTAGCGGGTCAGCAAGAGACCCAGTACTTC. It specifies CASSALAGQQETQYF. The variable domain in full, completed from reference TRBV19 and TRBJ2-5, reads DGGITQSPKYLFRKEGQNVTLSCEQNLNHDAMYWYRQDPGQGLRLIYYSQIVNDFQKGDIAEGYSVSREKKESFPLTVTSAQKNPTAFYLCASSALAGQQETQYFGPGTRLLVL.

This clonotype was found once. V gene TRBV29-1 combines with J gene TRBJ1-2, with TRBD1 as a possible D gene (5 bases). The CDR3 has 15 amino acids. Per germline, CDR1 SQVTM and CDR2 ANQGSEA. V was cut by 3 bases and J by 8 bases, with 22 bases left in between. CDR3: CSVDGSETGTEGYTF. CDR3 sequence (DNA): TGCAGCGTTGACGGATCGGAAACAGGAACAGAGGGCTACACCTTC.

The CDR3 DNA reads as TGCAGCGTTGTTGAATACGAGCAGTACTTC. It is translated as CSVVEYEQYF. The chain joins TRBV29-1 to TRBJ2-7; D remains ambiguous. This CDR3 spans 10 amino acids. Germline V gives CDR1 SQVTM, CDR2 ANQGSEA. V lost 4 bases, J lost 4 bases, and 5 bases lay in between.

This chain links TRBV12-3 or TRBV12-4 with TRBJ1-5; D not resolved. With 6 bases removed from V and 2 bases from J, the gap between germline ends came to 11 bases. The CDR3 sequence is 14 residues long. CDR3 DNA sequence: TGTGCCAGCAGGCCCACAGAGGGCAATCAGCCCCAGCATTTT. Amino acid sequence: CASRPTEGNQPQHF.

J is TRBJ2-6 and V is TRBV12-3 or TRBV12-4; no reliable D call. V gave up 8 bases and J gave up 1 base, with 9 bases separating them. The CDR3 is 14 amino acids. CDR3 nucleotide sequence: TGTGCCAGCTCATTGAGGTCTGGGGCCAACGTCCTGACTTTC. Translated: CASSLRSGANVLTF.

This clonotype came up a few times. The chain links TRBV6-5 to TRBJ2-3; 7 nucleotides match TRBD1. This CDR3 has 13 residues. Germline V gene sequence: CDR1 MNHEY, CDR2 SVGAGI. V lost 6 bases, J lost 7 bases, and 7 bases stayed unmatched. The CDR3 DNA is TGTGCCAGCAGCCGACAGGGTGGGAATACGCAGTATTTT. Its translation is CASSRQGGNTQYF.

The chain links TRBV24-1 to TRBJ2-2; maybe TRBD1 (6 bases). Deletions cut 3 bases from V and 1 base from J, with 8 bases between. The germline V gene has CDR1 KGHDR and CDR2 SFDVKD. This CDR3 has 15 residues. The CDR3 here is CATSDAGENTGELFF. The CDR3 DNA follows: TGTGCCACCAGTGATGCAGGGGAGAACACCGGGGAGCTGTTTTTT.

J is TRBJ2-1 and V is TRBV7-2; D is uncertain. V was cut by 4 bases and J by 4 bases, with 14 bases left in between. The CDR3 covers 15 residues. The germline V gene encodes CDR1 SGHTA and CDR2 FQGNSA. The chain's CDR3 is CASSSQSGHYNEQFF. CDR3 nucleotides: TGTGCCAGCAGCTCGCAAAGTGGCCATTACAATGAGCAGTTCTTC.

This chain connects TRBV2 to TRBJ2-1; TRBD1 agrees at 7 bases. V shed 5 bases and J 2 bases; nucleotides not matched to a gene: 3. The CDR3 contains 14 residues. Germline CDR1 reads SNHLY; CDR2 reads FYNNEI. CDR3 region: CASSPDRTYNEQFF. CDR3 sequence (DNA): TGTGCCAGCAGTCCGGACAGGACCTACAATGAGCAGTTCTTC.